The sequence of this T cell receptor (beta chain) was determined in a study of T cells after yellow fever vaccination. The CDR3 consists of 15 residues. Trimming shortened V by 3 bases and J by 0 bases, and 9 bases separated the two germline ends. The V gene's germline CDR1 is DFQATT and CDR2 SNEGSKA (reference sequence). General study findings and limits: Clones from primary vaccination mostly reappeared after the booster (less than 98% CD4, under 90% CD8). The bulk population could contribute abundant contaminating clonotypes to FACS-sorted repertoires.

This clonotype was seen a handful of times. Its cognate antigen is unknown. A process of 5'RACE template switching, which added a universal primer site and UMIs, was used to make TCR cDNA. One entry per CDR3 protein, called by TCRdb with MiXCR from the 5' RACE reads. This table has 300,000 to 350,000 distinct CDR3 sequences, roughly 4% appearing once. This receptor was taken from a man between 18 and 29 years old who received the YFV17D yellow fever vaccine. The genes are TRBV20-1 and TRBJ1-6, with unresolved D. This material consisted of PBMCs, taken 5 days after the yellow fever booster vaccination. The CDR3 loop reads CSARAGDSYNSPLHF. In DNA, the CDR3 is TGCAGTGCTAGGGCAGGTGACTCCTATAATTCACCCCTCCACTTT.